The clone carrying this T cell receptor (beta chain) was recorded at least ten times. Its antigen remains unknown. Preparation of the TCRbeta library was carried out with unique molecular identifiers. TCRdb called the PCR reads again in MiXCR, with one record for every CDR3 protein. Among 200,000 to 250,000 distinct CDR3 sequences listed, roughly a tenth were seen once. The sample comes from a study of T-cell reconstitution after alpha-beta-depleted transplantation in children. Study results and caveats: Several hundred expanded graft clones reportedly were the source of alpha-beta T cells about two months after transplant. Hyperexpanded clones declined; after one year, newly produced T cells mostly supplied diversity. High day-60 TCRbeta diversity in some patients came from surviving recipient T cells and thymic progenitors.

The CDR3 contains 15 residues. Germline V CDR1 and CDR2: MNHEY, SMNVEV (reference sequence). Trimming pared 0 bases from V and 3 bases from J, leaving 11 bases between. The chain carries TRBV27 and TRBJ2-5; D not resolved. The receptor's source is a child younger than two with acute myeloid leukemia, due to receive a stem cell transplant. Sequencing used PBMCs, obtained before TCRalphabeta/CD19-depleted stem cell transplant. The CDR3 loop reads CASSLSVGSKETQYF. The CDR3 DNA is TGTGCCAGCAGTTTATCGGTCGGCAGCAAAGAGACCCAGTACTTC.